This TCR beta chain was sequenced in a study of response to subunit inactivated influenza vaccine. The CDR3 consists of 13 residues. Germline V gene lookup returns CDR1 SGHRS and CDR2 YFSETQ. Trimming shortened V by 5 bases and J by 4 bases, and 9 bases separated the two germline ends. TCRdb used MiXCR to reprocess the RT-PCR reads, holding one entry per CDR3 protein. The table records roughly 540,000 distinct CDR3 sequences, around 25% of them present only once. This sample also appeared in a second study, on T cells expressing NK-cell markers. As that study records: For TCR beta, cDNA was produced by 5'RACE template switching with UMIs. One of eight sequenced donors was HCMV-seronegative; the other seven were seropositive.

The TCR originated in a middle-aged man who received an inactivated influenza vaccine. This rearrangement joins TRBV5-1 to TRBJ2-2, with D unclear. Sample: CD4+ T cells sorted from PBMCs, taken less than 13 days after vaccination. The CDR3 DNA reads as TGCGCCAGCAGGCCTGATTCCACCGGGGAGCTGTTTTTT. It is translated as CASRPDSTGELFF.